In this sample, the clone carrying this T cell receptor (beta chain) turned up a few times. As yet, its antigen is unknown. Expressed TCRB transcripts got sequenced, as all isolated RNA was reverse transcribed. TCRdb keeps only in-frame clones here, not all; method: immunoSEQ multiplex PCR. The table records around 340,000 clones, around 9.7% of them present only once. The data stem from a study of beta chain features in type 1 diabetes. General study findings and limits: Among patients, naive, central memory and Treg TCRB repertoires appeared more similar than among healthy donors. All four CD4+ subsets from Type 1 diabetes patients carried moderately but significantly shorter TCRB CDR3s.

There are 12 residues in the CDR3. Germline V lookup: CDR1 ENHRY, CDR2 SYGVKD. Trimming at V came to 10 bases and at J to 8 bases, leaving 7 bases not matched to a gene. Over 95% purity was reached by all sorted populations. The sample was central memory CD4+ T cells from blood. The TCR originated in a man in his thirties or forties with type 1 diabetes. The rearrangement uses TRBV10-3 and TRBJ1-2, with 10 bases aligning to TRBD1. The CDR3 coding sequence is TGTGCCACCTACGGACAGGGGGAAGGCTACACCTTC. Amino acid sequence: CATYGQGEGYTF.